The T cell receptor (beta chain) under discussion was sequenced for a study of blood T cells in healthy people across ages. Every donor gave ten milliliters of peripheral blood. A J-beta primer mix and a sample-barcoded 5' primer were used in a second PCR of roughly 6 to 12 cycles. Via MiXCR, TCRdb re-called the 5' RACE reads, giving one row per CDR3 protein. The sample lists 1,100,000 or so distinct CDR3 sequences; 40% to 50% were seen once. The sample holds a few counts of this clonotype. The sample taken for sequencing was blood. This clonotype was obtained from a woman aged 60-75 years in good health.

The DNA of the CDR3 is TGTGCCAGCAGCAATTGGGGGAATGAGCAGTTCTTC. Its translation is CASSNWGNEQFF. This chain joins TRBV9 and TRBJ2-1, with D perhaps TRBD1 or TRBD2 (5 bases each). V lost 4 bases and J lost 7, with 9 bases in between. The CDR3 is made up of 12 amino acids. Germline V CDR1 and CDR2: SGDLS, YYNGEE. Variable domain in full (rest from reference TRBV9 and TRBJ2-1): DSGVTQTPKHLITATGQRVTLRCSPRSGDLSVYWYQQSLDQGLQFLIQYYNGEERAKGNILERFSAQQFPDLHSELNLSSLELGDSALYFCASSNWGNEQFFGPGTRLTVL.